These T cell receptor beta chains were read from a single sample in a study of regulatory T cells in long-lasting Graves disease. Via MiXCR, TCRdb re-called the multiplex PCR reads, giving one row per CDR3 protein. Counted here are roughly 500,000 distinct CDR3 sequences, about 14% occurring once; the ten biggest clones make up roughly 9.7%. These records were also assigned to another study, of T cells in Graves' hyperthyroidism and ophthalmopathy.

The sample in question was peripheral blood mononuclear cells (PBMCs), obtained at new diagnosis, from a patient treated with antithyroid drugs. The source of these receptors is a man aged 25 to 45 with Graves disease. CDR3s include the opening cysteine and the closing phenylalanine or tryptophan. D genes are given only for firm matches. Expanded clones are given a class, and other clones once, few, many or no size at all.

abundance: few; d_gene: TRBD2; j_gene: TRBJ2-7; v_gene: TRBV6-2/TRBV6-3; CDR3nt: TGTGCCAGCAGTTGTCTCGGGACTAGCGTTTCCTACGAGCAGTACTTC; CDR3aa: CASSCLGTSVSYEQYF
abundance: many; d_gene: TRBD1; j_gene: TRBJ1-2; v_gene: TRBV19; CDR3nt: TGTGCCAGTAGTGTTGCAGGGGGGAACTATGGCTACACCTTC; CDR3aa: CASSVAGGNYGYTF
abundance: many; d_gene: NA; j_gene: TRBJ2-7; v_gene: TRBV28; CDR3nt: TGTGCCTCAGGCAGGGTCCACGAGCAGTACTTC; CDR3aa: CASGRVHEQYF
abundance: many; d_gene: NA; j_gene: TRBJ2-5; v_gene: TRBV7-3; CDR3nt: TGTGCCAGCAGCTTAATTGGGGCGAGAGGGGAGACCCAGTACTTC; CDR3aa: CASSLIGARGETQYF
abundance: once; d_gene: NA; j_gene: TRBJ2-1; v_gene: TRBV24-1; CDR3nt: TGTGCCACCAGTGTTCCAGGCCCGGAGGGCAATGAGCAGTTCTTC; CDR3aa: CATSVPGPEGNEQFF
abundance: NA; d_gene: TRBD2; j_gene: TRBJ2-5; v_gene: TRBV4-2; CDR3nt: TGTGCCAGCAGCCCTATAGCGGGAGAAAATGGAGAGACCCAGTACTTC; CDR3aa: CASSPIAGENGETQYF
abundance: many; d_gene: NA; j_gene: TRBJ2-7; v_gene: TRBV7-6; CDR3nt: TGTGCCAGCAGCTTTTCGCCAGACAATAACTACGAGCAGTACTTC; CDR3aa: CASSFSPDNNYEQYF
abundance: many; d_gene: NA; j_gene: TRBJ1-1; v_gene: TRBV11-1; CDR3nt: TGTGCCAGCAGCTTTGGAGGGCTGTGGACTGAAGCTTTCTTT; CDR3aa: CASSFGGLWTEAFF
abundance: NA; d_gene: TRBD2; j_gene: TRBJ2-4; v_gene: TRBV5-5; CDR3nt: TGTGCCAGCAGCTTGGAATCCATCCCGGGAGGCAAAAACATTCAGTACTTC; CDR3aa: CASSLESIPGGKNIQYF
abundance: many; d_gene: NA; j_gene: TRBJ2-1; v_gene: TRBV7-2; CDR3nt: TGTGCCAGCAGCCTGGGGACGAAGAATGAGCAGTTCTTC; CDR3aa: CASSLGTKNEQFF
abundance: many; d_gene: TRBD1; j_gene: TRBJ1-1; v_gene: TRBV28; CDR3nt: TGTGCCAGCAGTTCTCGGGACAGGGTAACTGAAGCTTTCTTT; CDR3aa: CASSSRDRVTEAFF
abundance: few; d_gene: NA; j_gene: TRBJ2-5; v_gene: TRBV30; CDR3nt: TGTGCCTGGAGTCGGGGACCTCTAGAGACCCAGTACTTC; CDR3aa: CAWSRGPLETQYF
abundance: many; d_gene: NA; j_gene: TRBJ2-1; v_gene: TRBV29-1; CDR3nt: TGCAGCGTTGAGAGTGCGTTTAGCGAGCAGTTCTTC; CDR3aa: CSVESAFSEQFF
abundance: many; d_gene: TRBD2; j_gene: TRBJ2-3; v_gene: TRBV20-1; CDR3nt: TGCAGTGCTAGATGGCCCAGCGGGATACCTAACCCCACAGATACGCAGTATTTT; CDR3aa: CSARWPSGIPNPTDTQYF
abundance: NA; d_gene: TRBD1; j_gene: TRBJ1-5; v_gene: TRBV29-1; CDR3nt: TGCAGCGTTCGGACAGGCCGAGGGCCCCAGCATTTT; CDR3aa: CSVRTGRGPQHF
abundance: many; d_gene: TRBD2; j_gene: TRBJ2-1; v_gene: TRBV19; CDR3nt: TGTGCCAGTAGTCCCGGGACTAGCGGGAGAGGGCCCCGCAATGAGCAGTTCTTC; CDR3aa: CASSPGTSGRGPRNEQFF
abundance: few; d_gene: NA; j_gene: TRBJ2-4; v_gene: TRBV18; CDR3nt: TGTGCCAGCTCACCGTTAGTGGTTCACGGGGCCAAAAACATTCAGTACTTC; CDR3aa: CASSPLVVHGAKNIQYF
abundance: many; d_gene: NA; j_gene: TRBJ2-7; v_gene: TRBV29-1; CDR3nt: TGCAGCGTTGAAGATGCCCAGGCAGGGAACGAGCAGTACTTC; CDR3aa: CSVEDAQAGNEQYF
abundance: few; d_gene: NA; j_gene: TRBJ1-5; v_gene: TRBV30; CDR3nt: TGTGCCTGGAGTGTATTCGGGTTGAATCAGCCCCAGCATTTT; CDR3aa: CAWSVFGLNQPQHF
abundance: few; d_gene: NA; j_gene: TRBJ1-3; v_gene: TRBV4-1; CDR3nt: TGCGCCAGCAGCCAAGATTACCGGGGTTTCAGGGGAAACACCATATATTTT; CDR3aa: CASSQDYRGFRGNTIYF
abundance: NA; d_gene: NA; j_gene: TRBJ2-5; v_gene: TRBV19; CDR3nt: TGTGCCAGTAGTATCCTTCAGGGGAGGATGGAGACCCAGTACTTC; CDR3aa: CASSILQGRMETQYF
abundance: NA; d_gene: NA; j_gene: TRBJ1-6; v_gene: TRBV5-6; CDR3nt: TGTGCCAGCAGCAAGGGACGGCAAAGCTCCTATAATTCACCCCTCCACTTT; CDR3aa: CASSKGRQSSYNSPLHF
abundance: few; d_gene: TRBD1; j_gene: TRBJ1-3; v_gene: TRBV10-2; CDR3nt: TGCGCCAGCAGGAGACAGGGCAACGCTGGAAACACCATATATTTT; CDR3aa: CASRRQGNAGNTIYF
abundance: many; d_gene: NA; j_gene: TRBJ2-2; v_gene: TRBV6-2/TRBV6-3; CDR3nt: TGTGCCAGCAGTTCGCCTCGAAGCGGGTACACCGGGGAGCTGTTTTTT; CDR3aa: CASSSPRSGYTGELFF
abundance: few; d_gene: TRBD2; j_gene: TRBJ2-2; v_gene: TRBV10-3; CDR3nt: TGTGCCACCCGGGACGGAGGACTAGCGGGATGGGGCACCGGGGAGCTGTTTTTT; CDR3aa: CATRDGGLAGWGTGELFF
abundance: many; d_gene: NA; j_gene: TRBJ1-1; v_gene: TRBV20-1; CDR3nt: TGCAGTGCTAGAGAACTTGGGGGAAGGCCTGAAGCTTTCTTT; CDR3aa: CSARELGGRPEAFF
abundance: many; d_gene: NA; j_gene: TRBJ2-7; v_gene: TRBV27; CDR3nt: TGTGCCAGTGTGGCGGTTGGGCGGGAATCCTACGAGCAGTACTTC; CDR3aa: CASVAVGRESYEQYF
abundance: many; d_gene: TRBD2; j_gene: TRBJ2-1; v_gene: TRBV20-1; CDR3nt: TGCAGTGCTAGATCTTCTAGCGGGGGTTACAATGAGCAGTTCTTC; CDR3aa: CSARSSSGGYNEQFF
abundance: many; d_gene: NA; j_gene: TRBJ2-7; v_gene: TRBV12-3/TRBV12-4; CDR3nt: TGTGCCAGCAGTTTCGACCGCTACGAGCAGTACTTC; CDR3aa: CASSFDRYEQYF
abundance: many; d_gene: NA; j_gene: TRBJ2-7; v_gene: TRBV7-2; CDR3nt: TGTGCCAGCTCACAAGCAGGGAGCCACGAGCAGTACTTC; CDR3aa: CASSQAGSHEQYF
abundance: many; d_gene: NA; j_gene: TRBJ2-7; v_gene: TRBV10-3; CDR3nt: TGTGCCATCAGTGCGTCAGCGGGGACAGGTTCCTACGAGCAGTACTTC; CDR3aa: CAISASAGTGSYEQYF
abundance: many; d_gene: TRBD2; j_gene: TRBJ2-3; v_gene: TRBV20-1; CDR3nt: TGCAGTGCTAGAAGGGCGGGAGGTCGTGTTGATACGCAGTATTTT; CDR3aa: CSARRAGGRVDTQYF
abundance: NA; d_gene: TRBD1; j_gene: TRBJ2-1; v_gene: TRBV9; CDR3nt: TGTGCCAGCAGCGTAGGGGACAGTATTGGAGGGCAGTTCTTC; CDR3aa: CASSVGDSIGGQFF
abundance: NA; d_gene: NA; j_gene: TRBJ1-2; v_gene: TRBV7-9; CDR3nt: TGTGCCAGCAGCTTAAGGGACGAGGGCTACAATGGCTACACCTTC; CDR3aa: CASSLRDEGYNGYTF
abundance: many; d_gene: NA; j_gene: TRBJ2-7; v_gene: TRBV6-5; CDR3nt: TGTGCCAGCAGTTCCGGACAGACGAGCTCCTACGAGCAGTACTTC; CDR3aa: CASSSGQTSSYEQYF
abundance: many; d_gene: TRBD2; j_gene: TRBJ2-5; v_gene: TRBV11-1; CDR3nt: TGTGCCAGCAGCTCGACTAGCGGGATCCTCGAGACCCAGTACTTC; CDR3aa: CASSSTSGILETQYF
abundance: NA; d_gene: NA; j_gene: TRBJ2-3; v_gene: TRBV29-1; CDR3nt: TGCAGCGCCCTGACACCGGGGCCGGGGGCAGATACGCAGTATTTT; CDR3aa: CSALTPGPGADTQYF
abundance: many; d_gene: TRBD2; j_gene: TRBJ2-7; v_gene: TRBV2; CDR3nt: TGTGCCAGCACCAGGGAGGGCCGGTTTGACGAGCAGTACTTC; CDR3aa: CASTREGRFDEQYF
abundance: NA; d_gene: TRBD1; j_gene: TRBJ1-1; v_gene: TRBV18; CDR3nt: TGTGCCAGCTCACCGGACAGGAAAACTGAAGCTTTCTTT; CDR3aa: CASSPDRKTEAFF
abundance: many; d_gene: TRBD1; j_gene: TRBJ2-2; v_gene: TRBV2; CDR3nt: TGTGCCAGCAGGGACAGGGCCAACACCGGGGAGCTGTTTTTT; CDR3aa: CASRDRANTGELFF
abundance: few; d_gene: NA; j_gene: TRBJ1-1; v_gene: TRBV15; CDR3nt: TGTGCCACCAGCAGGAGGGAGAGAGTCTCCGAAGCTTTCTTT; CDR3aa: CATSRRERVSEAFF
abundance: few; d_gene: NA; j_gene: TRBJ1-2; v_gene: TRBV4-1; CDR3nt: TGCGCCAGCAGCCAAGTGGCTGTAGCTAACTATGGCTACACCTTC; CDR3aa: CASSQVAVANYGYTF
abundance: many; d_gene: TRBD2; j_gene: TRBJ2-1; v_gene: TRBV30; CDR3nt: TGTGCCTGGAGTGGGGGGTTAGGCGGGAGGACGTCCTACAATGAGCAGTTCTTC; CDR3aa: CAWSGGLGGRTSYNEQFF
abundance: NA; d_gene: TRBD2; j_gene: TRBJ2-1; v_gene: TRBV7-8; CDR3nt: TGTGCCAGCAGCTTTTGGACTAGCGGGAGGAACAATGAGCAGTTCTTC; CDR3aa: CASSFWTSGRNNEQFF
abundance: NA; d_gene: NA; j_gene: TRBJ2-7; v_gene: TRBV18; CDR3nt: TGTGCCAGCTCACCACCCTCCCTTGCGGGCTCCTACGAGCAGTACTTC; CDR3aa: CASSPPSLAGSYEQYF
abundance: many; d_gene: TRBD1; j_gene: TRBJ2-7; v_gene: TRBV2; CDR3nt: TGTGCCAGCAGGACAGGGGCCTACGAGCAGTACTTC; CDR3aa: CASRTGAYEQYF
abundance: few; d_gene: NA; j_gene: TRBJ1-2; v_gene: TRBV7-3; CDR3nt: TGTGCCAGCAGCTCCGTCCCGGGGGATCAGAACACCTTC; CDR3aa: CASSSVPGDQNTF
abundance: few; d_gene: TRBD1; j_gene: TRBJ2-7; v_gene: TRBV19; CDR3nt: TGTGCCAGTAGTATAACAGGGGGACATTACGAGCAGTACTTC; CDR3aa: CASSITGGHYEQYF
abundance: NA; d_gene: TRBD1; j_gene: TRBJ2-1; v_gene: TRBV10-3; CDR3nt: TGTGCCATCAGGGGACAGAACTCCTACAATGAGCAGTTCTTC; CDR3aa: CAIRGQNSYNEQFF